Included here is one TCR beta chain sequence, with context. The data were obtained in a study of cytomegalovirus exposure and HLA in healthy donors. The V gene's germline CDR1 is KGHSH and CDR2 LQKENI. With V trimmed by 5 bases and J by 0 bases, 4 bases remained unmatched. This CDR3 comprises 14 residues. Repertoires were generated with immunoSEQ multiplex PCR, while TCRdb's copy carries only in-frame clones and drops some. The data hold hundreds of thousands of clones, with 87% observed a single time. This chain links TRBV18 with TRBJ2-7; 7 positions match TRBD1. The receptor's source is a man younger than 35 in good health and CMV-seronegative. Sequenced: PBMCs. This CDR3 reads CASSSGQYSYEQYF. The CDR3 bases are TGTGCCAGCTCATCGGGACAGTACTCCTACGAGCAGTACTTC.